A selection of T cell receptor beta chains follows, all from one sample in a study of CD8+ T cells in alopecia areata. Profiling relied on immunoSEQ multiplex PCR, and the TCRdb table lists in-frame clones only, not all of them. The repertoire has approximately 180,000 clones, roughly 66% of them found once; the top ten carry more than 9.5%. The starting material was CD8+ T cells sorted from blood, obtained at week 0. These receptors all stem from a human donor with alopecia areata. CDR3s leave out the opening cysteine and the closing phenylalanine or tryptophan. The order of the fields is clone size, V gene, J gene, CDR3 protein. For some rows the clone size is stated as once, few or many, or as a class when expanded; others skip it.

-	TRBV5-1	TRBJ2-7	ASSLTSLGTYEQY
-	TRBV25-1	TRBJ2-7	ASSEWSRDRVAYEQY
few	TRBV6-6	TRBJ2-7	ASSYGAGYEQY
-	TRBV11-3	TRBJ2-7	ASSRTSGDYEQY
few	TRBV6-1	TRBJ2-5	ASSYQETQY
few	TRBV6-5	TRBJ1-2	ASSSGTGPYGYT
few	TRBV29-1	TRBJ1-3	SVVRRDSGNTIY
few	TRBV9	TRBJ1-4	ASSTTEGREKLF
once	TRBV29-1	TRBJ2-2	SVEDRGTGVTGELF
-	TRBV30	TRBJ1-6	AWNPIPISPLH
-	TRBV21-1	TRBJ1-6	ASRLAHDRTGGSPLH
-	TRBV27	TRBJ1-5	ASSLETFSNQPQH
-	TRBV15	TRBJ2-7	AIGLPSSYEQY
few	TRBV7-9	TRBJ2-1	ASSSRQGYEQF
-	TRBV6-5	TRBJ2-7	ASSWTGRRYEQY
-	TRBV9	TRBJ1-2	ASSERGHGYT
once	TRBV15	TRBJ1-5	ATSRDGGLNQPQH
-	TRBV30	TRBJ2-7	AWNPGGPSYEQY
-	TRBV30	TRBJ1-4	AWSVGTGENEKLF
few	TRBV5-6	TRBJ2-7	ASSFRGYEQY
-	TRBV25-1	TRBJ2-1	ASGDRGPYNEQF
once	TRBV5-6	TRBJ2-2	ASRPGGTGELF
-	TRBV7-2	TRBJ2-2	ASSLSPTGELF
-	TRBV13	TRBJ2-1	ASSLTSSEQF
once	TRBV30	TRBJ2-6	AWSVTGANVLT
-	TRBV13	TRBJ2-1	ASSLGLDEQF
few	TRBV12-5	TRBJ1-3	ASGLVAGSGNTIY
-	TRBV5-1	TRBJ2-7	ASSRPGTGDEQY
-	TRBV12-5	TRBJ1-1	ASGWGQGTEAF
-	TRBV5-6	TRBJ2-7	ASSGGTNYEQY
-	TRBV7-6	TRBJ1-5	ASSLRDRTRGQPQH
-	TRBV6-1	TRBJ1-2	ASSEDGSTIGYT
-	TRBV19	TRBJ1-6	ASSISVWVRGNSPLH
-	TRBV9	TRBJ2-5	ASSVGGTPQETQY
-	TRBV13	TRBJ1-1	ASSLGTVGPGTEAF
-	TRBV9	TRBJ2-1	ASSVGPPTPGLAGGVYNEQF
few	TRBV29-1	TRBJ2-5	SVEDRGWWTQY